Listed below are T cell receptor beta chains from one sample, sequenced in a study of T cells after yellow fever vaccination. TCRdb itself ran the 5' RACE reads through MiXCR, one entry per CDR3 protein. Of more than 300,000 distinct CDR3 sequences listed, roughly a tenth are singletons. Sequencing was performed on CD4+ T cells sorted from PBMCs, taken 45 days after the yellow fever booster vaccination. Receptors originate from a man in his late teens or twenties who received the YFV17D yellow fever vaccine. Each CDR3 is given with its conserved first and last residue. D genes are given only for firm matches. Clone size is given for some rows only: seen once, a few or many times, or a class if the clone is expanded.

abundance	d_gene	j_gene	v_gene	CDR3nt	CDR3aa
few	.	TRBJ1-2	TRBV5-1	TGCGCCAGCAGCGCCGACCTGACAGGCCGCTACACCTTC	CASSADLTGRYTF
few	.	TRBJ1-6	TRBV3-1	TGTGCCAGCAGCCCCTCGGCAGCCAATTCACCCCTCCACTTT	CASSPSAANSPLHF
few	TRBD1	TRBJ1-5	TRBV27	TGTGCCAGCAGTCGCGCCCGGGCAGGGGGTTCGTACAATCAGCCCCAGCATTTT	CASSRARAGGSYNQPQHF
.	TRBD1	TRBJ2-3	TRBV4-3	TGCGCCAGCAGCCAAGGTTTTATCTTGCGGGACAGGGGCACAGATACGCAGTATTTT	CASSQGFILRDRGTDTQYF
few	.	TRBJ1-4	TRBV5-1	TGCGCCAGCAGCTTGGCCGTCGGATATGAAAAACTGTTTTTT	CASSLAVGYEKLFF
few	TRBD2	TRBJ2-3	TRBV2	TGTGCCAGCAGATACTACCGGGGGGGCCCAGATACGCAGTATTTT	CASRYYRGGPDTQYF
.	TRBD1	TRBJ2-5	TRBV4-1	TGCGCCAGCAGCCATTCGGGACAGCCAGTTCGGACCCAGTACTTC	CASSHSGQPVRTQYF
.	.	TRBJ1-4	TRBV5-1	TGCGCCAGCAGCGTCCAGGGCCTTGCTAATGAAAAACTGTTTTTT	CASSVQGLANEKLFF
few	.	TRBJ2-7	TRBV14	TGTGCCAGCAGCCGCGGGACCACAGGGTATTACGAGCAGTACTTC	CASSRGTTGYYEQYF
.	.	TRBJ1-2	TRBV6-5	TGTGCCAGCAGTTACGGTTCGGGGTACACCTTC	CASSYGSGYTF
.	TRBD1	TRBJ1-2	TRBV20-1	TGCAGTGTTTCAACTCGGGACAGGCTTTTTACAAGCTATGGCTACACCTTC	CSVSTRDRLFTSYGYTF
few	TRBD2	TRBJ2-4	TRBV5-1	TGCGCCAGCAGCTTGGCGGCGGGGGGGTTTGGCATTCAGTACTTC	CASSLAAGGFGIQYF
few	TRBD2	TRBJ2-4	TRBV30	TGTGCCTGGCGAATTAGCGGGGTGAACATTCAGTACTTC	CAWRISGVNIQYF
.	TRBD1	TRBJ2-2	TRBV29-1	TGCAGCGGACAGGGGGCAGGGACCGGGGAGCTGTTTTTT	CSGQGAGTGELFF
few	.	TRBJ2-3	TRBV28	TGTGCCAGCAGTTTGCTAGGTGGGGGGACGCAGTATTTT	CASSLLGGGTQYF
.	.	TRBJ2-3	TRBV4-3	TGCGCCAGCAGCCAATCTGTCACCGATACGCAGTATTTT	CASSQSVTDTQYF
.	.	TRBJ1-1	TRBV18	TGTGCCAGCTCACAGCTCTCGGGCAGGAACACTGAAGCTTTCTTT	CASSQLSGRNTEAFF
once	TRBD1	TRBJ1-1	TRBV16	TGTGCCAGCAGCCGACCACAGGGGGATGTCGCTGAAGCTTTCTTT	CASSRPQGDVAEAFF
many	.	TRBJ2-7	TRBV5-1	TGCGCCAGCATCTCGCGGGGAAGCTCCTACGAGCAGTACTTC	CASISRGSSYEQYF
few	.	TRBJ2-3	TRBV6-2/TRBV6-3	TGTGCCAGCAGCCCCGGTGGAGGTCCCGGGGATACGCAGTATTTT	CASSPGGGPGDTQYF
.	.	TRBJ1-2	TRBV7-2	TGTGCCAGCAGCCCCGATGACACGACTAAATTTCACTTC	CASSPDDTTKFHF
few	.	TRBJ1-4	TRBV12-3/TRBV12-4	TGTGCCAGCAGCCCCGGGTGGGGGGCCACTAATGAAAAACTGTTTTTT	CASSPGWGATNEKLFF
few	TRBD2	TRBJ2-3	TRBV6-2/TRBV6-3	TGTGCCAGCAGTTACCCCGTGGGGGCGGGGGGTGGCACAGATACGCAGTATTTT	CASSYPVGAGGGTDTQYF
.	TRBD2	TRBJ2-5	TRBV20-1	TGCAGTGTTGGGACTAGCGGGGTAGAGACCCAGTACTTC	CSVGTSGVETQYF
few	TRBD1	TRBJ2-3	TRBV19	TGTGCCAGTAGTATATTAAGACAGGGCCCGAACACAGATACGCAGTATTTT	CASSILRQGPNTDTQYF
.	TRBD2	TRBJ2-3	TRBV24-1	TGTGCCACCAGTGCCTCTCGGGGGGAACCTAGCACAGATACGCAGTATTTT	CATSASRGEPSTDTQYF
few	TRBD1	TRBJ2-3	TRBV12-3/TRBV12-4	TGTGCCAGCATCGACAGGGAGCAGGGAGATACGCAGTATTTT	CASIDREQGDTQYF
few	.	TRBJ2-7	TRBV6-5	TGTGCCAGCAGACAGACCCTCTCCTACGAGCAGTACTTC	CASRQTLSYEQYF
.	.	TRBJ2-7	TRBV2	TGTGCCAGCAGTACTACTTGGGAGCAGTACTTC	CASSTTWEQYF
few	TRBD1	TRBJ2-1	TRBV10-3	TGTGCCATCCAAGGACAGGGGGCTACTGAGCAGTTCTTC	CAIQGQGATEQFF
few	.	TRBJ2-1	TRBV5-1	TGCGCCAGCAGCTCCAGCGACTCGTCACTCTACAATGAGCAGTTCTTC	CASSSSDSSLYNEQFF